This T cell receptor beta chain was sequenced for a study of T cells expressing NK-cell markers. Study details: Repertoire data for TCR beta were derived from sorted T cells (CD3+CD56+NKG2C+, CD3+CD56+NKG2C- and CD3+CD56-NKG2C+). Study results and limitations: Four donors' CD3+CD56-NKG2C+ cells were dominated by the same clonotypes.

Details on this clonotype: Antigen specificity is unknown.

TCR beta cDNA was generated via 5'RACE template switching incorporating UMIs. Reprocessing the 5' RACE reads, TCRdb reports a single entry for every CDR3 protein and omits DNA. The table for this sample gives roughly 160,000 distinct CDR3 sequences. The length of the CDR3 is 13 residues. Looked up from germline, CDR1 is SNHLY and CDR2 is FYNNEI. Sequencing was carried out using blood T cells: a sorted CD56 or NKG2C T cell subset, CD4+ or CD8+ T cells, or bulk PBMC T cells (not recorded which). This sequence originates from a woman aged 18 to 75 in good health. This chain links TRBV2 with TRBJ1-4; TCRdb indicates TRBD1, and absent DNA this call remains unverified. The CDR3 loop reads CASSTGYGEKLFF.